These 12 T cell receptor beta chains came from one sample sequenced in a study of blood T cell repertoires in COVID-19. Profiling relied on immunoSEQ multiplex PCR, and the TCRdb table lists in-frame clones only, not all of them. The sample shows tens of thousands of clones, around nine tenths of them seen only once. The sample was peripheral blood. The receptor set was obtained from a man at least 80 years old with acute or convalescent COVID-19.

This chain links TRBV6-1 with TRBJ1-5; TRBD1 matches 8 bases. The trim removed 7 bases at V and 4 bases at J, leaving 6 bases unmatched. CDR3 length: 14 amino acids. CDR1 is MNHNS, CDR2 SASEGT, per germline. CDR3 residues: CASKTGEPNQPQHF. In DNA form, the CDR3 reads TGTGCCAGCAAGACAGGGGAACCAAATCAGCCCCAGCATTTT.

The V and J genes are TRBV5-1 and TRBJ2-1; D might be TRBD2 (6 bases). This CDR3 is built from 15 residues. The V end was cut by 5 bases, the J end by 5 bases, with 17 bases between. The germline V gene has CDR1 SGHRS and CDR2 YFSETQ. The CDR3: CASRRDSGLNNEQFF. For the CDR3, the DNA is TGCGCCAGCAGGCGGGACTCGGGGTTAAACAATGAGCAGTTCTTC. Full variable domain (outside the CDR3, taken from reference TRBV5-1 and TRBJ2-1): KAGVTQTPRYLIKTRGQQVTLSCSPISGHRSVSWYQQTPGQGLQFLFEYFSETQRNKGNFPGRFSGRQFSNSRSEMNVSTLELGDSALYLCASRRDSGLNNEQFFGPGTRLTVL.

V gene TRBV29-1 combines with J gene TRBJ1-4; 8 bases map to TRBD1. The CDR3 loop spans 14 amino acids. V gave up 4 bases and J gave up 7 bases; unmatched junction bases: 8. From germline, CDR1 is SQVTM and CDR2 ANQGSEA. In DNA form, the CDR3 reads TGCAGCGTTGGGGAGCAGGGGGCGGGTGAAAAACTGTTTTTT. Translated: CSVGEQGAGEKLFF. Supplemented by reference TRBV29-1 and TRBJ1-4, the full variable domain reads SAVISQKPSRDICQRGTSLTIQCQVDSQVTMMFWYRQQPGQSLTLIATANQGSEATYESGFVIDKFPISRPNLTFSTLTVSNMSPEDSSIYLCSVGEQGAGEKLFFGSGTQLSVL.

V is TRBV12-3 or TRBV12-4 and J is TRBJ1-2; 9 bases are shared with TRBD1. The CDR3 extends over 13 amino acids. The J segment lost 8 bases and the V segment lost 5 bases, leaving 6 bases of the junction unmatched. The CDR3 sequence: CASSTGTGRGYTF. The CDR3 bases are TGTGCCAGCAGTACAGGGACAGGGCGGGGCTACACCTTC.

The chain recombines TRBV6-5 with TRBJ1-5; D ambiguous. The germline V gene has CDR1 MNHEY and CDR2 SVGAGI. This CDR3 is built from 15 residues. Deletions cut 6 bases from V and 1 base from J, with 13 bases between. The CDR3 sequence: CASRSGSGSNQPQHF. CDR3 in DNA: TGTGCCAGCAGATCTGGGAGTGGGAGCAATCAGCCCCAGCATTTT.

V is TRBV7-8 and J is TRBJ2-1, with a tentative D call TRBD2 (6 bases). CDR1 and CDR2 (germline): SGHVS, FQNEAQ. Trimming left V 5 bases short and J 5 bases short, with 13 bases between. The CDR3 is 14 amino acids. The chain's CDR3 is CASSPGTGDNEQFF. CDR3 DNA: TGTGCCAGCAGCCCCGGGACGGGGGACAATGAGCAGTTCTTC.

This rearrangement joins TRBV5-4 to TRBJ2-3, with 7 bases matching TRBD2. The CDR3 length is 17 residues. The germline gives CDR1 SGHNT, CDR2 YYREEE (reference sequence). V dropped 1 base and J dropped 0; count of bases not matched to a gene: 8. Here the CDR3 DNA reads TGTGCCAGCAGCTTGCCCAGGCTAGCGGTGAGCACAGATACGCAGTATTTT. It translates to CASSLPRLAVSTDTQYF.

This clone was counted between two and nine times. CDR3 region: CATSGTVNILREQYF. CDR3 nucleotide sequence: TGTGCCACCTCCGGGACAGTGAACATTTTACGTGAGCAGTACTTC. The chain has TRBV28 and TRBJ2-7; 7 positions agree with TRBD1. Unmatched junction bases numbered 19, after V lost 10 bases and J lost 7 bases. The germline CDR1 and CDR2 sequences are MDHEN and SYDVKM. This CDR3 contains 15 residues. Full variable domain (remainder filled in from reference TRBV28 and TRBJ2-7): DVKVTQSSRYLVKRTGEKVFLECVQDMDHENMFWYRQDPGLGLRLIYFSYDVKMKEKGDIPEGYSVSREKKERFSLILESASTNQTSMYLCATSGTVNILREQYFGPGTRLTVT.

V and J are TRBV5-1 and TRBJ2-2, with a weak D call TRBD1 (5 bases). CDR3 length: 14 amino acids. The V and J ends lost 7 bases and 8 bases respectively, with 18 bases between them. Germline CDR1 SGHRS, CDR2 YFSETQ. CDR3 DNA sequence: TGCGCCAGCCGTCCGACGGTCAACAGGGGGGAGCTGTTTTTT. The encoded protein is CASRPTVNRGELFF.

The chain couples TRBV5-1 to TRBJ2-7; the match to TRBD1 covers 9 bases. This CDR3 spans 14 amino acids. Germline loops: CDR1 SGHRS, CDR2 YFSETQ. Trimming took 4 bases from V and 2 from J; bases not matched to a gene: 4. The CDR3 coding sequence is TGCGCCAGCAGCGAACAGGGGGCCCCCTACGAGCAGTACTTC. Translated, it gives CASSEQGAPYEQYF. Variable domain in full (rest from reference TRBV5-1 and TRBJ2-7): KAGVTQTPRYLIKTRGQQVTLSCSPISGHRSVSWYQQTPGQGLQFLFEYFSETQRNKGNFPGRFSGRQFSNSRSEMNVSTLELGDSALYLCASSEQGAPYEQYFGPGTRLTVT.

The chain employs TRBV15 and TRBJ1-1; D may be TRBD1 (6 bases). V shed 8 bases and J shed 7 bases, with 17 bases lying between them. CDR3 length: 13 residues. CDR1 and CDR2 from the germline V gene are LNHNV and YYDKDF (reference sequence). The CDR3 region is CATGRGGKSEAFF. The CDR3 DNA reads TGTGCCACCGGTAGGGGGGGCAAGAGTGAAGCTTTCTTT.

This sequence joins TRBV6-5 and TRBJ2-7; a weak D match, TRBD2 (7 bases). The CDR3 loop spans 14 amino acids. In germline, CDR1 is MNHEY, CDR2 SVGAGI. V dropped 6 bases and J dropped 4 bases, with 16 bases sitting between them. This chain's CDR3 is CASRDTGRVYEQYF. The DNA of the CDR3 is TGTGCCAGCAGGGATACAGGGAGGGTGTACGAGCAGTACTTC.